This is a list of T cell receptor beta chains from one sample in a study of graft-versus-host responses after intestinal transplantation. Their recognized antigens are unknown. Method: immunoSEQ multiplex PCR; TCRdb's copy keeps in-frame clones and lacks some. Of around 100,000 clones listed, about 90% are singletons. This material consisted of unstimulated CD4+ T cells sorted from spleen or lymph node cells, taken before transplant. The receptors derive from a human donor who was the organ donor for an intestinal transplant. Each CDR3 is given with its conserved first and last residue. A D gene is named only where the DNA matches it firmly. Clone size is given for some rows only: seen once, a few or many times, or a class if the clone is expanded.

abundance	j_gene	v_gene	d_gene	CDR3nt	CDR3aa
.	TRBJ2-7	TRBV7-3	TRBD1	TGTGCCAGCAGCTTAACGACAGGGGCCGAGCAGTACTTC	CASSLTTGAEQYF
.	TRBJ2-3	TRBV4-2	.	TGTGCCAGCAGCCATCACGCGGACGCCCCAGATACGCAGTATTTT	CASSHHADAPDTQYF
.	TRBJ1-2	TRBV6-1	.	TGTGCCAGCAGTTCATTGGACTATGGCTACACCTTC	CASSSLDYGYTF
.	TRBJ2-3	TRBV5-1	.	TGCGCCAGCAGCTTGGTAGGGGGGAAAGGCACAGATACGCAGTATTTT	CASSLVGGKGTDTQYF
.	TRBJ2-4	TRBV9	TRBD1	TGTGCCAGCAGCGAAACAGGGGGCTTTGCCAAAAACATTCAGTACTTC	CASSETGGFAKNIQYF
.	TRBJ2-3	TRBV4-2	TRBD2	TGTGCCAGCAGCCAAGGTCTTCTAGCGGGTTCGGGAGATACGCAGTATTTT	CASSQGLLAGSGDTQYF
.	TRBJ1-2	TRBV5-1	TRBD1	TGCGCCAGCTTCGCGGGACAGACGCACTATGGCTACACCTTC	CASFAGQTHYGYTF
.	TRBJ1-5	TRBV29-1	TRBD1	TGCAGCGTGGGGGACAGGAATCAGCCCCAGCATTTT	CSVGDRNQPQHF
.	TRBJ1-1	TRBV28	.	TGTGCCAGCAAGGGAGGAGGGGCGGCCGATTTT	CASKGGGAADF
.	TRBJ1-5	TRBV28	.	TGTGCCAGCAGTTTAACGCGGGGGGGCAATCAGCCCCAGCATTTT	CASSLTRGGNQPQHF
.	TRBJ2-2	TRBV29-1	TRBD2	TGCAGCGTTGAAGGGGTGGAGGGGAGGGACACCGGGGAGCTGTTTTTT	CSVEGVEGRDTGELFF
.	TRBJ2-2	TRBV2	TRBD1	TGTGCCAGCAGTGAAGATGGACAGGGGATTGCGGGGGAGCTGTTTTTT	CASSEDGQGIAGELFF
.	TRBJ1-1	TRBV15	.	TGTGCCACCAGCAGCGATATAACCATTAACACTGAAGCTTTCTTT	CATSSDITINTEAFF
.	TRBJ1-3	TRBV13	.	TGTGCCAGCAGTTTCACAGCGACCAGCTCTGGAAACACCATATATTTT	CASSFTATSSGNTIYF
.	TRBJ2-6	TRBV4-2	TRBD1	TGTGCCAGCAGCCTTTTAGGGGACAGGGGGTCTGGGGCCAACGTCCTGACTTTC	CASSLLGDRGSGANVLTF
.	TRBJ2-2	TRBV5-1	.	TGCGCCAGCAGCTTGAATGTGGCGGACACCGGGGAGCTGTTTTTT	CASSLNVADTGELFF
.	TRBJ2-5	TRBV18	.	TGTGCCAGCTCACCCGATGAGACCCAGTACTTC	CASSPDETQYF
.	TRBJ2-1	TRBV5-1	TRBD2	TGCGCCAGCAGCCCTCTAGCGGGGGGCTACAATGAGCAGTTCTTC	CASSPLAGGYNEQFF
.	TRBJ1-2	TRBV9	TRBD1	TGTGCCAGCAGCGCGCCCCCGGGACAGGGAGGGTATGGCTACACCTTC	CASSAPPGQGGYGYTF
.	TRBJ1-6	TRBV14	TRBD1	TGTGCCAGCAGTCAACCCGGGACAGTAAATTCACCCCTCCACTTT	CASSQPGTVNSPLHF
.	TRBJ1-2	TRBV4-1	.	TGCGCCAGCAGCCGAACTCTCGGCCCTGTGGGGGAGGGCTACACCTTC	CASSRTLGPVGEGYTF
.	TRBJ2-6	TRBV18	TRBD1	TGTGCCAGCTCACCTCCGGGACAGGGGAGCCCTGGGGCCAACGTCCTGACTTTC	CASSPPGQGSPGANVLTF
once	TRBJ1-1	TRBV4-1	.	TGCGCCAGCAGCCAAGACGGTGACAGCTACATGAACACTGAAGCTTTCTTT	CASSQDGDSYMNTEAFF
.	TRBJ1-5	TRBV30	.	TGTGCCTGGAGTAAACAGACGGGGGGTCAGCCCCAGCATTTT	CAWSKQTGGQPQHF
.	TRBJ2-5	TRBV29-1	.	TGCAGCGTTGGACAGCAAGAGACCCAGTACTTC	CSVGQQETQYF
.	TRBJ1-2	TRBV6-1	.	TGTGCCAGCAGTGAAGCCTTGGGGATGCAGGCCTATGGCTACACCTTC	CASSEALGMQAYGYTF
.	TRBJ2-3	TRBV9	TRBD2	TGTGCCAGCAGCGCGACTAGCACTAGCACAGATACGCAGTATTTT	CASSATSTSTDTQYF
.	TRBJ1-5	TRBV6-6	.	TGTGCCAGCAGTGGGTCGACGGCGAATCAGCCCCAGCATTTT	CASSGSTANQPQHF
few	TRBJ2-7	TRBV7-2	.	TGTGCCAGCAGCTTAAGGGCTGGCTATTCCTACGAGCAGTACTTC	CASSLRAGYSYEQYF
.	TRBJ1-4	TRBV28	.	TGTGCCAGCAGCCGTCCACAGGGAGGACTGTTTTTT	CASSRPQGGLFF
.	TRBJ2-4	TRBV5-1	.	TGCGCCAGCAGCGCCCTAGGGGGGGGGCCTCGGAAAAACATTCAGTACTTC	CASSALGGGPRKNIQYF
.	TRBJ2-3	TRBV5-1	.	TGCGCCAGCAGCACGGGGAGAGGAGAAACAGATACGCAGTATTTT	CASSTGRGETDTQYF
.	TRBJ1-1	TRBV28	TRBD1	TGTGCCAGCCGGACAGGAAAAAACACTGAAGCTTTCTTT	CASRTGKNTEAFF
.	TRBJ2-2	TRBV11-2	.	TGTGCCAGCAGCTTATTGGGGGCCACCGGGGAGCTGTTTTTT	CASSLLGATGELFF
.	TRBJ2-1	TRBV30	TRBD1	TGTGCCTGGAGGCGACAGGGGGGATCCTACAATGAGCAGTTCTTC	CAWRRQGGSYNEQFF
few	TRBJ1-5	TRBV4-1	.	TGCGCCAGCAGCCAAGCAGCGCGACAGCCCCAGCATTTT	CASSQAARQPQHF
.	TRBJ1-1	TRBV7-2	.	TGTGCCAGCAGCTTAGCTCTCGTAGCTTTCTTT	CASSLALVAFF
.	TRBJ1-2	TRBV9	.	TGTGCCAGCAGCGTGGACGAGGGGCCTAACTATGGCTACACCTTC	CASSVDEGPNYGYTF
.	TRBJ1-2	TRBV18	.	TGTGCCAGCTCACGCTACAGGGAGACTAACTATGGCTACACCTTC	CASSRYRETNYGYTF
.	TRBJ2-7	TRBV14	TRBD2	TGTGCCAGCAGCCAAGATCAGAGGACTAGGGCCTACGAGCAGTACTTC	CASSQDQRTRAYEQYF
once	TRBJ1-2	TRBV4-1	.	TGCGCCAGCAGCCCAACTCGGGTAATAAATGGCTACACCTTC	CASSPTRVINGYTF
.	TRBJ1-5	TRBV30	.	TGTGCCTGGAGTGTAGGGCTTAGGGCCCAGCATTTT	CAWSVGLRAQHF
.	TRBJ1-5	TRBV28	.	TGTGCCAGCAGTTTTAAGGGGGGGGAGCATTTT	CASSFKGGEHF
.	TRBJ1-4	TRBV6-5	.	TGTGCCAGTAAAGGGCAGGTCTCTAATGAAAAACTGTTTTTT	CASKGQVSNEKLFF
.	TRBJ1-1	TRBV10-3	.	TGTGCCATCAGTCAACGGCCTTTAGGGAACACTGAAGCTTTCTTT	CAISQRPLGNTEAFF
.	TRBJ1-4	TRBV7-2	.	TGTGCCAGCAGCTCCAGACGTGACAAACGTGAAAAACTGTTTTTT	CASSSRRDKREKLFF
once	TRBJ2-7	TRBV11-2	TRBD1	TGTGCCAGCAGACCCATACGGGGGACAGGGAATTTCGGTCCGGGCGAGCAGTACTTC	CASRPIRGTGNFGPGEQYF
.	TRBJ1-6	TRBV19	TRBD1	TGTGCCAGTCAACAGGGGTACGGAAATTCACCCCTCCACTTT	CASQQGYGNSPLHF
few	TRBJ1-3	TRBV5-1	.	TGCGCCAGCAGCTTGGGTATTTCTGGAAACACCATATATTTT	CASSLGISGNTIYF
.	TRBJ2-7	TRBV6-1	TRBD1	TGTGCCAGTTGGGCCGGGACAGTCTACGAGCAGTACTTC	CASWAGTVYEQYF